The rows below give T cell receptor beta chains drawn from one sample of a study of molecular identifiers for immune sequencing clone quantification. TCRdb analysed the PCR reads with MiXCR anew, one entry per CDR3 protein. Of 65,000 or so distinct CDR3 sequences in the sample, approximately 17% were seen once. The material sequenced was naive CD8+ T cells from blood, with Jurkat cell RNA spiked in. These TCRs come from a human donor in good health. Some libraries in this study had Jurkat cell RNA spiked in. Both conserved end residues are part of each CDR3. A D gene is named only where the DNA matches it firmly. Part of the rows lack a size; the others show once, few, many or a class for expanded clones.

CDR3,DNA,V,size,J,D,length
CSVGEGYEQYF,TGCAGCGTTGGGGAGGGCTACGAGCAGTACTTC,TRBV29-1,few,TRBJ2-7,TRBD2,11
CASSLLTLAGVEQYF,TGTGCCAGCAGCTTATTGACGCTAGCGGGAGTAGAGCAGTACTTC,TRBV7-2,few,TRBJ2-7,TRBD2,15
CASSLALNPRETQYF,TGTGCCAGCAGCTTAGCTCTTAACCCCAGGGAGACCCAGTACTTC,TRBV7-9,-,TRBJ2-5,-,15
CASRLSLNVPYEQYF,TGTGCCAGCAGATTAAGTTTGAACGTTCCCTACGAGCAGTACTTC,TRBV2,many,TRBJ2-7,-,15
CSAGRGGYEQYF,TGCAGTGCTGGACGCGGGGGATACGAGCAGTACTTC,TRBV20-1,many,TRBJ2-7,TRBD2,12
CASSRGTSGTGELFF,TGTGCCAGCAGCCGCGGGACTAGCGGTACCGGGGAGCTGTTTTTT,TRBV27,many,TRBJ2-2,TRBD2,15
CAWSANRLREQFF,TGTGCCTGGAGTGCGAACAGGTTACGGGAGCAGTTCTTC,TRBV30,many,TRBJ2-1,-,13
CASSTPDRGVADTQYF,TGTGCCAGTAGTACACCAGACAGGGGAGTAGCAGATACGCAGTATTTT,TRBV19,-,TRBJ2-3,TRBD1,16
CASSFSGAGEQFF,TGTGCCAGCAGTTTCTCGGGGGCGGGTGAGCAGTTCTTC,TRBV27,-,TRBJ2-1,-,13
CASRGLQGSSTDTQYF,TGTGCCAGCAGGGGACTTCAGGGTTCAAGCACAGATACGCAGTATTTT,TRBV28,many,TRBJ2-3,-,16
CSARLGMAQYF,TGCAGTGCTAGGCTAGGGATGGCGCAGTATTTT,TRBV20-1,many,TRBJ2-3,-,11
CASSKWGGSGANVLTF,TGTGCCAGCAGCAAATGGGGGGGCTCTGGGGCCAACGTCCTGACTTTC,TRBV7-8,many,TRBJ2-6,TRBD2,16
CSAREVGSGSSYEQYF,TGCAGTGCTAGAGAGGTTGGTAGCGGGAGCTCCTACGAGCAGTACTTC,TRBV20-1,few,TRBJ2-7,TRBD2,16
CSAFGLADNNEQFF,TGCAGTGCCTTTGGACTAGCGGATAACAATGAGCAGTTCTTC,TRBV20-1,few,TRBJ2-1,TRBD2,14
CSARGNRGISDTQYF,TGCAGTGCTAGGGGGAACAGGGGAATAAGCGATACGCAGTATTTT,TRBV20-1,many,TRBJ2-3,TRBD1,15
CASSLEDRSSYNSPLHF,TGTGCCAGCAGCTTAGAAGACAGGAGCTCCTATAATTCACCCCTCCACTTT,TRBV11-3,-,TRBJ1-6,-,17
CASSPYGMDYEQYF,TGTGCCAGCTCACCCTACGGGATGGACTACGAGCAGTACTTC,TRBV18,-,TRBJ2-7,-,14
CASSALQGRFSYEQYF,TGTGCCAGCAGTGCGCTACAGGGAAGGTTCTCCTACGAGCAGTACTTC,TRBV12-3/TRBV12-4,-,TRBJ2-7,-,16
CASSQDRPGGGAQYF,TGCGCCAGCAGCCAAGATCGGCCGGGCGGGGGCGCGCAGTATTTT,TRBV4-3,many,TRBJ2-3,-,15
CASSPQGTSQGEQYF,TGTGCCAGCAGCCCGCAGGGGACCTCGCAGGGCGAGCAGTACTTC,TRBV7-9,many,TRBJ2-7,-,15
CASSYDDYSNQPQHF,TGTGCCAGCAGTTACGACGATTATAGCAATCAGCCCCAGCATTTT,TRBV6-2/TRBV6-3,few,TRBJ1-5,-,15
CASSQDLYPEQFF,TGTGCCAGCAGCCAAGATCTTTACCCTGAGCAGTTCTTC,TRBV14,many,TRBJ2-1,-,13
CASTAGELNEQFF,TGTGCCAGCACGGCGGGAGAGTTGAATGAGCAGTTCTTC,TRBV3-1,many,TRBJ2-1,TRBD2,13
CATKGQVGKAFF,TGTGCCACCAAGGGGCAGGTCGGGAAAGCTTTCTTT,TRBV24-1,many,TRBJ1-1,-,12
CASSLRQGETDTQYF,TGTGCCAGCAGTTTACGACAGGGGGAGACAGATACGCAGTATTTT,TRBV12-3/TRBV12-4,many,TRBJ2-3,TRBD1,15
CSATGSLNTEAFF,TGCAGTGCTACCGGGTCCTTGAACACTGAAGCTTTCTTT,TRBV20-1,many,TRBJ1-1,-,13
CARGQGADQPQHF,TGTGCCAGGGGACAGGGGGCCGATCAGCCCCAGCATTTT,TRBV27,few,TRBJ1-5,TRBD1,13
CATSEWDRGVSGELFF,TGTGCCACCAGTGAGTGGGACAGGGGAGTTTCCGGGGAGCTGTTTTTT,TRBV24-1,few,TRBJ2-2,TRBD1,16
CASGSGPYQAFF,TGTGCCAGCGGCTCCGGACCATACCAAGCTTTCTTT,TRBV5-3,-,TRBJ1-1,-,12
CAGNPGAGYSNQPQHF,TGCGCCGGCAACCCCGGAGCCGGTTATAGCAATCAGCCCCAGCATTTT,TRBV10-2,few,TRBJ1-5,-,16